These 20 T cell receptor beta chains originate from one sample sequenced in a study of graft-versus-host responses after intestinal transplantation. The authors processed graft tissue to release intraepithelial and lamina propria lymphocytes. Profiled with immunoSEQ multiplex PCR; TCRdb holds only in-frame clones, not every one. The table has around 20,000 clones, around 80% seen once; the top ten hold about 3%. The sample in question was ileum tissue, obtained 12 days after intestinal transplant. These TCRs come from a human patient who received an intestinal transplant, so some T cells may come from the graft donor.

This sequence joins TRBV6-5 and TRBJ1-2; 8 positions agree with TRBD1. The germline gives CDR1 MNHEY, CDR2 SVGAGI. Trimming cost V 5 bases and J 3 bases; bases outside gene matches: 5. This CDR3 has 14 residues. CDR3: CASSPTQGDYGYTF. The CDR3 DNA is TGTGCCAGCAGTCCCACACAGGGGGACTATGGCTACACCTTC.

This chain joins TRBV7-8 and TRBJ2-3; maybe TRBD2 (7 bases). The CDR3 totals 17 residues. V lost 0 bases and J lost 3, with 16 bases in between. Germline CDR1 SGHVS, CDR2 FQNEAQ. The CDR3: CASSLALGGAVTDTQYF. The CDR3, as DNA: TGTGCCAGCAGCTTAGCCCTAGGGGGGGCGGTGACAGATACGCAGTATTTT.

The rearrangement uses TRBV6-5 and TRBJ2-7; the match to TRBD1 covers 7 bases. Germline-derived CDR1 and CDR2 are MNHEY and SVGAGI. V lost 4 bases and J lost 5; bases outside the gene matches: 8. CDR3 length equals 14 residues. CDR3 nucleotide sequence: TGTGCCAGCAGTTCCAAGACAGGGTGCCACGAGCAGTACTTC. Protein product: CASSSKTGCHEQYF.

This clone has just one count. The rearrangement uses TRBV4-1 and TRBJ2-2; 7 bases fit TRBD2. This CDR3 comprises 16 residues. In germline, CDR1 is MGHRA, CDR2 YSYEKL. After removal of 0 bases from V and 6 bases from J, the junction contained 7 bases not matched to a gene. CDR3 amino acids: CASSQEGPAGAGELFF. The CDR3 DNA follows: TGCGCCAGCAGCCAAGAGGGGCCCGCGGGGGCCGGGGAGCTGTTTTTT.

CDR3 sequence (DNA): TGTGCCAGCAGCTTAGATCCCCCGCATAGAGCGGGGGGGCGGAATGAGCAGTTCTTC. This codes for CASSLDPPHRAGGRNEQFF. The chain uses TRBV11-2 and TRBJ2-1; the match to TRBD2 covers 10 bases. CDR3 size: 19 residues. Trimming at V came to 0 bases and at J to 7 bases, leaving 15 bases not matched to a gene. Germline CDR1 is SGHAT and CDR2 is FQNNGV. The full variable domain, completed using reference TRBV11-2 and TRBJ2-1, is EAGVAQSPRYKIIEKRQSVAFWCNPISGHATLYWYQQILGQGPKLLIQFQNNGVVDDSQLPKDRFSAERLKGVDSTLKIQPAKLEDSAVYLCASSLDPPHRAGGRNEQFFGPGTRLTVL.

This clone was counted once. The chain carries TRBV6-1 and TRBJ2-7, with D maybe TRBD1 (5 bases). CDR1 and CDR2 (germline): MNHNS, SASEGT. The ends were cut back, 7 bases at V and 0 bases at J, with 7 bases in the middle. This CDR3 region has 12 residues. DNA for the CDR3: TGTGCCAGCAAGGACAACTCCTACGAGCAGTACTTC. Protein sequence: CASKDNSYEQYF.

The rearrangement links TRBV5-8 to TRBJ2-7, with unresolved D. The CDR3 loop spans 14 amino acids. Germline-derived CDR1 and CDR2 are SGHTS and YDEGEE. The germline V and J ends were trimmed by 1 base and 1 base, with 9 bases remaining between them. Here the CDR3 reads CASSLSPTSYEQYF. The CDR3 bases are TGTGCCAGCAGCTTGTCACCGACTTCCTACGAGCAGTACTTC.

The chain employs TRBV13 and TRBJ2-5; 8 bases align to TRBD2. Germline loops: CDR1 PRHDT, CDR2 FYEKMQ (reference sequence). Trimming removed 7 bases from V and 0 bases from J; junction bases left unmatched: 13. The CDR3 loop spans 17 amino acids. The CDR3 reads CASTPRGGARYQETQYF. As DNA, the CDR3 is TGTGCCAGCACCCCCCGGGGGGGGGCGCGGTACCAAGAGACCCAGTACTTC.

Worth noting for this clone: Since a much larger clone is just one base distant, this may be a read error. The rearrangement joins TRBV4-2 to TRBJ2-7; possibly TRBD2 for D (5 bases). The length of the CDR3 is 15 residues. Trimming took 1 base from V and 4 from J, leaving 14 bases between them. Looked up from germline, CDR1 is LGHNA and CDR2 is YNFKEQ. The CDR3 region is CASSQGSTGGYEQYF. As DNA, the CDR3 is TGTGCCAGCAGCCAAGGGTCGACTGGAGGATACGAGCAGTACTTC.

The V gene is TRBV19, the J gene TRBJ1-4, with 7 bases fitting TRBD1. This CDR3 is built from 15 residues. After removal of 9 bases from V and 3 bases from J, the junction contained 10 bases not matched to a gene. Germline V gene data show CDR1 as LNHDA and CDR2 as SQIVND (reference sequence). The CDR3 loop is CASNIQGTPNEKLFF. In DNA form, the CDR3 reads TGTGCCAGCAACATACAGGGGACCCCTAATGAAAAACTGTTTTTT.

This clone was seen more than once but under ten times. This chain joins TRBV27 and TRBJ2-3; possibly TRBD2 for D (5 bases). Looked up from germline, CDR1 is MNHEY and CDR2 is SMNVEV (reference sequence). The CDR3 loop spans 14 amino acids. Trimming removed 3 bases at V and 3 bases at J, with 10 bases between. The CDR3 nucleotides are TGTGCCAGCAGTTTGTTAGGAGGTACAGATACGCAGTATTTT. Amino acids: CASSLLGGTDTQYF.

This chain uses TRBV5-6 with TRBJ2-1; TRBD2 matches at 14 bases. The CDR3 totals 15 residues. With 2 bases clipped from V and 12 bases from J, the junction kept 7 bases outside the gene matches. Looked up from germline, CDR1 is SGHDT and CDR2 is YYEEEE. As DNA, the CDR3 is TGTGCCAGCAGCTTCGGGACTAGCGGGGGTATGGGGCAGTTCTTC. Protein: CASSFGTSGGMGQFF.

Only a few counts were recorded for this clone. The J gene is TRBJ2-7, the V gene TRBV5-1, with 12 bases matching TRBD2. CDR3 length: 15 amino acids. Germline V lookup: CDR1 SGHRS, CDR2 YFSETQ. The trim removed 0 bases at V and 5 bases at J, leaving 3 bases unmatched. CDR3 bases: TGCGCCAGCAGCTTGGTGACTAGCGGGGGCGACGAGCAGTACTTC. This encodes CASSLVTSGGDEQYF.

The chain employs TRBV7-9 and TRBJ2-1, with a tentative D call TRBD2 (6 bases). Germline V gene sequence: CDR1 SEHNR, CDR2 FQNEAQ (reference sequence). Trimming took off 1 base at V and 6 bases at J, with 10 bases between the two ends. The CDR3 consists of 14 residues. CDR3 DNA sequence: TGTGCCAGCAGCTTAGGACTAGTAGGCAATGAGCAGTTCTTC. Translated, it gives CASSLGLVGNEQFF.

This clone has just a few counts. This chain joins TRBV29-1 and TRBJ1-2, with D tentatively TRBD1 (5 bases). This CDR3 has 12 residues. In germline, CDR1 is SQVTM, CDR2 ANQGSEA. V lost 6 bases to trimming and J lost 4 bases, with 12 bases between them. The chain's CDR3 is CSVRDSPYGYTF. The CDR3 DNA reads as TGCAGCGTCCGGGACTCCCCCTATGGCTACACCTTC.

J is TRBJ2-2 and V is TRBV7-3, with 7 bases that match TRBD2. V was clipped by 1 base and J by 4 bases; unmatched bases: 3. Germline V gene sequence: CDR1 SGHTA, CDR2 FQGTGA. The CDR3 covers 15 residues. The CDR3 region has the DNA TGTGCCAGCAGCTTAATTACGGGGGGCACCGGGGAGCTGTTTTTT. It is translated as CASSLITGGTGELFF.

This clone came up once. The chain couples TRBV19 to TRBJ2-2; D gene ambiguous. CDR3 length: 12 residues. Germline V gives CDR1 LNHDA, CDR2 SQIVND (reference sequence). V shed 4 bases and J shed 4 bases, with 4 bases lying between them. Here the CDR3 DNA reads TGTGCCAGTAGTAGAGGCACCGGGGAGCTGTTTTTT. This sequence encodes CASSRGTGELFF.

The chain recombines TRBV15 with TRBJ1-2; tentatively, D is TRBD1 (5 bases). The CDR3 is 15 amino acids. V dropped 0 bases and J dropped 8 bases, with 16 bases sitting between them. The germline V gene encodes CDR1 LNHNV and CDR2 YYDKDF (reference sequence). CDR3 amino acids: CATSRDGGAEWGYTF. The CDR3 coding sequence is TGTGCCACCAGCAGAGATGGCGGGGCGGAATGGGGCTACACCTTC.

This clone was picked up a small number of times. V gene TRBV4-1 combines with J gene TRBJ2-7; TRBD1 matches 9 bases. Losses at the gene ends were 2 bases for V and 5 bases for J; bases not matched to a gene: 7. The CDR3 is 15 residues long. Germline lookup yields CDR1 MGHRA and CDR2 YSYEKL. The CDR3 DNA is TGCGCCAGCAGCCAACAAACAACAGGGGGCCACGAGCAGTACTTC. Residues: CASSQQTTGGHEQYF.

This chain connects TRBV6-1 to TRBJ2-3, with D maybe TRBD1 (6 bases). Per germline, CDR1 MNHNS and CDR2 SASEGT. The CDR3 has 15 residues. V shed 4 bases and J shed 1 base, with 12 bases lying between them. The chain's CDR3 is CASSGAWTGTDTQYF. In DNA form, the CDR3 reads TGTGCCAGCAGTGGTGCATGGACAGGCACAGATACGCAGTATTTT.